These T cell receptor beta chains were read from a single sample in a study of OX40 agonist ivuxolimab in advanced cancers. Sequencing used immunoSEQ multiplex PCR; TCRdb keeps in-frame clones, though not all of them. The sample contains roughly 30,000 clones, under 85% of which appear only once. The sequenced sample was CD4+ or CD8+ T cells sorted from blood, obtained in a trial of the OX40 agonist ivuxolimab. The receptors stem from an adult with an advanced solid tumor such as melanoma, head and neck, liver or kidney cancer. Each CDR3 is given without its conserved first and last residue. Each record gives: CDR3 protein, J gene, V gene.

CDR3aa: AIKGSGASYEQY; j_gene: TRBJ2-7; v_gene: TRBV10-3
CDR3aa: ASSSTDTQY; j_gene: TRBJ2-3; v_gene: TRBV7-2
CDR3aa: ASSGSMGGNTIY; j_gene: TRBJ1-3; v_gene: TRBV2
CDR3aa: ASSEAGREGYT; j_gene: TRBJ1-2; v_gene: TRBV2
CDR3aa: ASSPGVQENTEAF; j_gene: TRBJ1-1; v_gene: TRBV18
CDR3aa: ACRTGRTQY; j_gene: TRBJ2-3; v_gene: TRBV30
CDR3aa: ASRQGANSYEQY; j_gene: TRBJ2-7; v_gene: TRBV2
CDR3aa: ASHGEAKNIQY; j_gene: TRBJ2-4; v_gene: TRBV2
CDR3aa: ASSYMNTEAF; j_gene: TRBJ1-1; v_gene: TRBV2
CDR3aa: SASDLYGYT; j_gene: TRBJ1-2; v_gene: TRBV20-1
CDR3aa: AIGYRGPETQY; j_gene: TRBJ2-5; v_gene: TRBV2
CDR3aa: ASSPGSGANVLT; j_gene: TRBJ2-6; v_gene: TRBV18
CDR3aa: ASSLILQGNTEAF; j_gene: TRBJ1-1; v_gene: TRBV5-6
CDR3aa: ASSQVRGGETQY; j_gene: TRBJ2-5; v_gene: TRBV4-2
CDR3aa: SVGWSDKGNQPQH; j_gene: TRBJ1-5; v_gene: TRBV29-1
CDR3aa: ASSVGEGSSYEQY; j_gene: TRBJ2-7; v_gene: TRBV9
CDR3aa: ASSSVTDTQY; j_gene: TRBJ2-3; v_gene: TRBV6-5
CDR3aa: ASSFSGYTGELF; j_gene: TRBJ2-2; v_gene: TRBV11-2
CDR3aa: ASSQGAWGDSPLH; j_gene: TRBJ1-6; v_gene: TRBV4-2
CDR3aa: ASSEAGARGWTGELF; j_gene: TRBJ2-2; v_gene: TRBV25-1
CDR3aa: ASSPRAQAQSPLH; j_gene: TRBJ1-6; v_gene: TRBV18
CDR3aa: ASSQDHGVVNYGYT; j_gene: TRBJ1-2; v_gene: TRBV4-2
CDR3aa: ASRPGLNTGELF; j_gene: TRBJ2-2; v_gene: TRBV6-1
CDR3aa: ASSSGQGRSEKLF; j_gene: TRBJ1-4; v_gene: TRBV6-1
CDR3aa: ASSLDSGAAGNTIY; j_gene: TRBJ1-3; v_gene: TRBV11-2
CDR3aa: ASSSKQGSRPNTGELF; j_gene: TRBJ2-2; v_gene: TRBV7-6
CDR3aa: ASSLLSNTGELF; j_gene: TRBJ2-2; v_gene: TRBV5-6
CDR3aa: ASSWGEETQY; j_gene: TRBJ2-5; v_gene: TRBV7-9
CDR3aa: ASTKGIHNTEAF; j_gene: TRBJ1-1; v_gene: TRBV6-6
CDR3aa: ASEAGYQETQY; j_gene: TRBJ2-5; v_gene: TRBV15
CDR3aa: ASSSSGGAYNEQF; j_gene: TRBJ2-1; v_gene: TRBV6-5
CDR3aa: ASSLVGLSYEQY; j_gene: TRBJ2-7; v_gene: TRBV5-1
CDR3aa: ASSLVPPNNNQPQH; j_gene: TRBJ1-5; v_gene: TRBV5-5
CDR3aa: ASSVDRGPGNTIY; j_gene: TRBJ1-3; v_gene: TRBV9
CDR3aa: ASSQDPGAALSSYNEQF; j_gene: TRBJ2-1; v_gene: TRBV4-2
CDR3aa: ASLSVQGAF; j_gene: TRBJ1-1; v_gene: TRBV28
CDR3aa: ASREGRWQYKKTQY; j_gene: TRBJ2-5; v_gene: TRBV2
CDR3aa: ASSHPTDFLGTANTEAF; j_gene: TRBJ1-1; v_gene: TRBV4-1
CDR3aa: AWFLLGEETQY; j_gene: TRBJ2-5; v_gene: TRBV30
CDR3aa: ASRSGQVNYGYT; j_gene: TRBJ1-2; v_gene: TRBV28
CDR3aa: ASSAGTGRTDTQY; j_gene: TRBJ2-3; v_gene: TRBV7-2
CDR3aa: ASSVKANTEAF; j_gene: TRBJ1-1; v_gene: TRBV2
CDR3aa: ASSESPNTGELF; j_gene: TRBJ2-2; v_gene: TRBV10-1
CDR3aa: ASRPSGGDQPQH; j_gene: TRBJ1-5; v_gene: TRBV6-1
CDR3aa: ASSIEEQF; j_gene: TRBJ2-1; v_gene: TRBV2
CDR3aa: ASSVQGSTNEKLF; j_gene: TRBJ1-4; v_gene: TRBV9
CDR3aa: ASSADRGNYGYT; j_gene: TRBJ1-2; v_gene: TRBV2
CDR3aa: AISDRGRGDYGYT; j_gene: TRBJ1-2; v_gene: TRBV10-3
CDR3aa: ASSVGDTYNEQF; j_gene: TRBJ2-1; v_gene: TRBV9
CDR3aa: ACGFSGNTIY; j_gene: TRBJ1-3; v_gene: TRBV30